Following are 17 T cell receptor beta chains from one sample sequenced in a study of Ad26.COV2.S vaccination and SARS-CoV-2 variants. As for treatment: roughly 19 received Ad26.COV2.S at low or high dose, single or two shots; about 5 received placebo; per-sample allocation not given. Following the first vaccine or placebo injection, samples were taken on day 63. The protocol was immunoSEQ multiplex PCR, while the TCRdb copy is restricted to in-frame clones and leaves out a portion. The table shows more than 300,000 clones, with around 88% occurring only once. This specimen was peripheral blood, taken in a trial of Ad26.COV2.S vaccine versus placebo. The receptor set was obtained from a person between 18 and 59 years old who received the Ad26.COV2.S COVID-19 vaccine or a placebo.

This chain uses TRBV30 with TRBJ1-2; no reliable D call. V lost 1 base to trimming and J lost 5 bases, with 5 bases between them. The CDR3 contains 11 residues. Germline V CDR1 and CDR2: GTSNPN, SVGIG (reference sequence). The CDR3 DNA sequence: TGTGCCTGGAGTGAACTTTATGGCTACACCTTC. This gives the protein CAWSELYGYTF.

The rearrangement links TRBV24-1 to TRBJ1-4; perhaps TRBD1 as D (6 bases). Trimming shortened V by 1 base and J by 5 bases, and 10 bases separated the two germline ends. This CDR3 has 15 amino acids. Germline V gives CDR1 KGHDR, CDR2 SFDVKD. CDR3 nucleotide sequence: TGTGCCACCAGTGATTTACAACAGGGAAATGAAAAACTGTTTTTT. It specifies CATSDLQQGNEKLFF.

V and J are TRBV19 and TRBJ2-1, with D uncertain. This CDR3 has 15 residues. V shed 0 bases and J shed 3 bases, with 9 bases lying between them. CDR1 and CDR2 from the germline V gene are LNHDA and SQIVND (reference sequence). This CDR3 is CASSIDSGGYNEQFF. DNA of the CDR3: TGTGCCAGTAGTATAGATTCCGGCGGCTACAATGAGCAGTTCTTC.

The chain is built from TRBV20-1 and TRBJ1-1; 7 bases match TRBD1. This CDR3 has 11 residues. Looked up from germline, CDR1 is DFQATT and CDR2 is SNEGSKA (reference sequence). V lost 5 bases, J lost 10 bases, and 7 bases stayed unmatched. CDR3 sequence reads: CSADRVLVAFF. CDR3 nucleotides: TGCAGTGCTGACAGGGTCTTGGTAGCTTTCTTT.

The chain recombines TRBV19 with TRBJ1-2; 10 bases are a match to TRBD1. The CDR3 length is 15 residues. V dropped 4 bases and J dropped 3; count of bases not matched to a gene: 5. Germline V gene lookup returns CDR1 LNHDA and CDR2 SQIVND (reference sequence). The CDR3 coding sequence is TGTGCCAGTAGTAGGCCGGGACAGGGGTACTATGGCTACACCTTC. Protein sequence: CASSRPGQGYYGYTF.

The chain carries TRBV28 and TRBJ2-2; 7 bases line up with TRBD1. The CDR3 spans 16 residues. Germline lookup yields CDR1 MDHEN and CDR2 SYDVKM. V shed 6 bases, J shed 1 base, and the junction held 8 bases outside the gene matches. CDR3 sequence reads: CASRTRWTGNTGELFF. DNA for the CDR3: TGTGCCAGCAGAACGAGATGGACAGGGAACACCGGGGAGCTGTTTTTT.

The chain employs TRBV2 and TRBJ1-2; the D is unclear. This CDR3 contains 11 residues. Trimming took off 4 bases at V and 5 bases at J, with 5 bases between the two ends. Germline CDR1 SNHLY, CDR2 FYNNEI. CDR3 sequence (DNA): TGTGCCAGCAGTGTTAGTTATGGCTACACCTTC. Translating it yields CASSVSYGYTF.

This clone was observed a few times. CDR3 amino acids: CASSSGGAPDTQYF. The DNA of the CDR3 is TGCGCCAGCAGCAGCGGGGGGGCGCCAGATACGCAGTATTTT. The V gene is TRBV5-1, the J gene TRBJ2-3, with 10 bases that match TRBD2. V gave up 4 bases and J gave up 4 bases; unmatched junction bases: 3. This CDR3 spans 14 amino acids. Germline CDR1 reads SGHRS; CDR2 reads YFSETQ.

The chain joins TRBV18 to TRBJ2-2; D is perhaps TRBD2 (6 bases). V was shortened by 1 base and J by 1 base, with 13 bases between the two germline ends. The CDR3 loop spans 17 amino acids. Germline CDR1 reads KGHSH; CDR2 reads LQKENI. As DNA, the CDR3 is TGTGCCAGCTCACCACTCGAAGCGGGCCTGAACACCGGGGAGCTGTTTTTT. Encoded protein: CASSPLEAGLNTGELFF. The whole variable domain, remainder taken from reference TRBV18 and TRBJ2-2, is NAGVMQNPRHLVRRRGQEARLRCSPMKGHSHVYWYRQLPEEGLKFMVYLQKENIIDESGMPKERFSAEFPKEGPSILRIQQVVRGDSAAYFCASSPLEAGLNTGELFFGEGSRLTVL.

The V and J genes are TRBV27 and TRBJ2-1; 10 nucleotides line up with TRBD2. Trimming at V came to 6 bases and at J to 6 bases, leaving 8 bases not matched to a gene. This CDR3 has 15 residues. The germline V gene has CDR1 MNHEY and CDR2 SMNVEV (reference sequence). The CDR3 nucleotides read TGTGCCAGCAGCCTCAGCGGGAGGGCCCCCAATGAGCAGTTCTTC. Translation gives CASSLSGRAPNEQFF.

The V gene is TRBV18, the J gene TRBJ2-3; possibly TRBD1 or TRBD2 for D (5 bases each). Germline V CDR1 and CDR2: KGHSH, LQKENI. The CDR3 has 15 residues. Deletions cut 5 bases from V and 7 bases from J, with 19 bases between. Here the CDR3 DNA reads TGTGCCAGCTCATTGGGGGAGACGTCGGAAAATACGCAGTATTTT. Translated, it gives CASSLGETSENTQYF.

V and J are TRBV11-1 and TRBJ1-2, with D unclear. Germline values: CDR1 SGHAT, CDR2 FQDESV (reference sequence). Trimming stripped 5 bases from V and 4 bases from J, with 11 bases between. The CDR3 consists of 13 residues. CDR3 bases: TGTGCCAGCAGCCCATCCCGGTCCTATGGCTACACCTTC. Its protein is CASSPSRSYGYTF.

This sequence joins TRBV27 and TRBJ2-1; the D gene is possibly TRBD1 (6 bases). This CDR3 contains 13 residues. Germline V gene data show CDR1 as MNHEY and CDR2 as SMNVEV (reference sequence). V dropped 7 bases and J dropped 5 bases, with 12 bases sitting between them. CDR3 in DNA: TGTGCCAGCAATAGACAGGCTGACAATGAGCAGTTCTTC. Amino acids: CASNRQADNEQFF.

DNA of the CDR3: TGTGCCAGCAGCCAACACACGAACACCGGGGAGCTGTTTTTT. Translation: CASSQHTNTGELFF. The gene calls are TRBV14 and TRBJ2-2; no firm D call. CDR3 length: 14 residues. Trimming cost V 2 bases and J 0 bases, with 4 bases left between them. Germline V gene lookup returns CDR1 SGHDN and CDR2 FVKESK.

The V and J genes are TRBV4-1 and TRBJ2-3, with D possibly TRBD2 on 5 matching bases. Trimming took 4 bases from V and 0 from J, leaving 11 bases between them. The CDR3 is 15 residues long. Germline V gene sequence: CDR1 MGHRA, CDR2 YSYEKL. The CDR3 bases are TGCGCCAGCAGCCGGGAAGCGGCTAGCACAGATACGCAGTATTTT. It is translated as CASSREAASTDTQYF.

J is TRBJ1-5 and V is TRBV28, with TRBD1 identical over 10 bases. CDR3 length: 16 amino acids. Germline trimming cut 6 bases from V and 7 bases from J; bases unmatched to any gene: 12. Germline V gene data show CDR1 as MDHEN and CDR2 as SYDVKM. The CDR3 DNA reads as TGTGCCAGCAGACCTCCCGACAGGGGGCGCAGACAGCCCCAGCATTTT. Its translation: CASRPPDRGRRQPQHF.

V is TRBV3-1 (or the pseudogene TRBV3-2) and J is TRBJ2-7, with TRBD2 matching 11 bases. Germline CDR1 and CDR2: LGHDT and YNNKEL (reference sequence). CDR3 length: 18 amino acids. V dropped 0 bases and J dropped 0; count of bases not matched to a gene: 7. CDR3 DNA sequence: TGTGCCAGCAGCCAAGATGGTAGCGGGGGGGTCCTCTCCTACGAGCAGTACTTC. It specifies CASSQDGSGGVLSYEQYF.